A single sample gave rise to the 21 T cell receptor beta chains below, sequenced in a study of cytomegalovirus exposure and HLA in healthy donors. Clones were read by immunoSEQ multiplex PCR, and TCRdb kept only the in-frame ones, dropping some. The sample carries some 110,000 clones, around 85% recorded once. The specimen was PBMCs. Receptor source: a man between 18 and 29 years old in good health and CMV-seropositive.

The chain recombines TRBV5-6 with TRBJ2-5, with 12 bases that match TRBD1. Trimming took 4 bases from V and 5 from J; bases not matched to a gene: 12. Germline V CDR1 and CDR2: SGHDT, YYEEEE. The CDR3 loop spans 17 amino acids. CDR3 residues: CASSTPGQGAMRETQYF. The CDR3 nucleotides are TGTGCCAGCAGCACGCCGGGACAGGGGGCTATGAGGGAGACCCAGTACTTC.

This chain joins TRBV13 and TRBJ2-3; 10 nucleotides agree with TRBD2. CDR1 and CDR2 from the germline V gene are PRHDT and FYEKMQ (reference sequence). The CDR3 is 17 residues long. V dropped 5 bases and J dropped 5; count of bases not matched to a gene: 13. Written as DNA, the CDR3 is TGTGCCAGCAGCCCCTCGAGCGGGGGGGCGAGTTTAGATACGCAGTATTTT. This codes for CASSPSSGGASLDTQYF.

This chain connects TRBV7-9 to TRBJ2-1; TRBD2 aligns across 12 bases. In germline, CDR1 is SEHNR, CDR2 FQNEAQ (reference sequence). This CDR3 is 19 amino acids long. Trimming took 4 bases from V and 0 from J; bases not matched to a gene: 10. CDR3 protein: CASSSRLAGAPSSYNEQFF. DNA for the CDR3: TGTGCCAGCAGCTCCAGACTAGCGGGGGCGCCGAGCTCCTACAATGAGCAGTTCTTC. Drawing the rest from reference TRBV7-9 and TRBJ2-1, the complete variable domain is DTGVSQNPRHKITKRGQNVTFRCDPISEHNRLYWYRQTLGQGPEFLTYFQNEAQLEKSRLLSDRFSAERPKGSFSTLEIQRTEQGDSAMYLCASSSRLAGAPSSYNEQFFGPGTRLTVL.

The V and J genes are TRBV5-1 and TRBJ1-6, with 8 positions matching TRBD1. The J segment lost 7 bases and the V segment lost 0 bases, leaving 12 bases of the junction unmatched. The CDR3 has 18 amino acids. The germline CDR1 and CDR2 sequences are SGHRS and YFSETQ. CDR3 nucleotide sequence: TGCGCCAGCAGCTTGGTCAACCGGCGGACAGGGAACAATTCACCCCTCCACTTT. Translating it yields CASSLVNRRTGNNSPLHF.

The chain joins TRBV4-1 to TRBJ2-7; TRBD1 matches at 8 bases. Germline lookup yields CDR1 MGHRA and CDR2 YSYEKL. Trimming at V came to 4 bases and at J to 4 bases, leaving 24 bases not matched to a gene. CDR3 length equals 20 residues. The CDR3 sequence is CASSPDRPGTGVLFRYEQYF. CDR3 DNA sequence: TGCGCCAGCAGCCCCGATCGGCCGGGGACAGGAGTTCTTTTTAGGTACGAGCAGTACTTC.

The chain carries TRBV7-9 and TRBJ1-2; 10 nucleotides align to TRBD1. The germline gives CDR1 SEHNR, CDR2 FQNEAQ (reference sequence). The CDR3 runs to 14 residues. V lost 5 bases to trimming and J lost 8 bases; unmatched junction nucleotides: 8. Here the CDR3 reads CASSTMGTGDGYTF. CDR3 nucleotide sequence: TGTGCCAGCAGCACCATGGGGACAGGGGACGGCTACACCTTC.

The chain employs TRBV5-6 and TRBJ1-1; D not certain. This CDR3 has 12 amino acids. Germline CDR1 SGHDT, CDR2 YYEEEE. Trimming removed 1 base from V and 10 bases from J, with 11 bases in between. CDR3 sequence: CASSLTDLGAFF. In DNA form, the CDR3 reads TGTGCCAGCAGCTTGACGGACTTGGGAGCTTTCTTT.

CDR3 bases: TGTGCCAGCAGTGGGAACGGGGGGGCAGAGACCCAGTACTTC. Translating it yields CASSGNGGAETQYF. This chain uses TRBV2 with TRBJ2-5, with TRBD2 matching 8 bases. Germline lookup yields CDR1 SNHLY and CDR2 FYNNEI. The CDR3 is 14 amino acids. The J segment lost 4 bases and the V segment lost 4 bases, leaving 5 bases of the junction unmatched.

This chain links TRBV5-5 with TRBJ2-3, with D possibly matching TRBD1 (7 bases). Trimming cost V 4 bases and J 1 base, with 16 bases left between them. Germline V CDR1 and CDR2: SGHKS, YYEKEE (reference sequence). CDR3 length equals 16 residues. CDR3 coding DNA: TGTGCCAGCAGCCCCCAGGGGGGCCGAGGCACAGATACGCAGTATTTT. Protein: CASSPQGGRGTDTQYF.

This chain connects TRBV7-9 to TRBJ2-7; D possibly corresponds to TRBD2 (5 bases). This CDR3 is built from 13 residues. V gave up 1 base and J gave up 2 bases, with 6 bases separating them. Germline V lookup: CDR1 SEHNR, CDR2 FQNEAQ (reference sequence). CDR3 nucleotide sequence: TGTGCCAGCAGCTTAGAGAGGGCCTACGAGCAGTACTTC. It translates to CASSLERAYEQYF.

The genes are TRBV28 and TRBJ1-3; unclear D gene. The CDR3 sequence is 11 residues long. Germline CDR1 reads MDHEN; CDR2 reads SYDVKM. Trimming shortened V by 10 bases and J by 0 bases, and 4 bases separated the two germline ends. In nucleotides, the CDR3 is TGTGCCACCCTCTCTGGAAACACCATATATTTT. Residues: CATLSGNTIYF.

For the CDR3, the DNA is TGCAGTGCTATCAGAAGCAATGAGCAGTTCTTC. This codes for CSAIRSNEQFF. The chain recombines TRBV20-1 with TRBJ2-1; D remains unclear. The CDR3 runs 11 residues. Germline V lookup: CDR1 DFQATT, CDR2 SNEGSKA (reference sequence). Trimming took 4 bases from V and 6 from J, leaving 7 bases between them.

This chain links TRBV7-8 with TRBJ2-7; no clear D. The germline V gene has CDR1 SGHVS and CDR2 FQNEAQ. This CDR3 comprises 12 residues. The V end lost 5 bases, the J end lost 4 bases, and 9 bases lay between the germline ends. CDR3 loop: CASSLPGYEQYF. In DNA, the CDR3 is TGTGCCAGCAGCCTACCCGGTTACGAGCAGTACTTC. Based on the CDR3 plus reference TRBV7-8 and TRBJ2-7, the full variable domain is GAGVSQSPRYKVAKRGQDVALRCDPISGHVSLFWYQQALGQGPEFLTYFQNEAQLDKSGLPSDRFFAERPEGSVSTLKIQRTQQEDSAVYLCASSLPGYEQYFGPGTRLTVT.

The chain uses TRBV2 and TRBJ2-1; 8 bases align to TRBD1. Germline CDR1 SNHLY, CDR2 FYNNEI. The CDR3 length is 14 residues. V gave up 6 bases and J gave up 9 bases; unmatched junction bases: 10. DNA for the CDR3: TGTGCCAGCAGCGCAGGACAGGGCCGCACTGAGCAGTTCTTC. Translated: CASSAGQGRTEQFF.

This clone was found a few times. The V gene is TRBV4-2, the J gene TRBJ2-2, with 8 bases identical to TRBD2. The germline V gene has CDR1 LGHNA and CDR2 YNFKEQ. This CDR3 has 19 residues. Trimming at V came to 0 bases and at J to 2 bases, leaving 11 bases not matched to a gene. The chain's CDR3 is CASSQDPRGGLGNTGELFF. CDR3 DNA sequence: TGTGCCAGCAGCCAAGACCCCCGGGGGGGGCTTGGAAACACCGGGGAGCTGTTTTTT.

The CDR3 region has the DNA TGTGCCTGGAGTTCTCTGGGGGGAGATGAGCAGTTCTTC. Protein sequence: CAWSSLGGDEQFF. The V and J genes are TRBV30 and TRBJ2-1; perhaps TRBD2 as D (6 bases). The V gene's germline CDR1 is GTSNPN and CDR2 SVGIG (reference sequence). Trimming took 2 bases from V and 8 from J, leaving 13 bases between them. The CDR3 extends over 13 amino acids.

This clone was recorded only once. The V gene is TRBV6-6, the J gene TRBJ2-7, with unresolved D. The CDR3 contains 16 residues. The V gene lost 0 bases and the J gene lost 3 bases, with 15 bases spanning the gap. Germline CDR1 MNHNY, CDR2 SVGAGI (reference sequence). CDR3 protein: CASSYSVIGQNYEQYF. CDR3 nucleotide sequence: TGTGCCAGCAGTTACTCAGTTATTGGGCAGAACTACGAGCAGTACTTC.

The CDR3 DNA sequence: TGCGCCAGCAGCTCCCTTAAGGGTGTCAGGGGTGGCGAAAAACTGTTTTTT. Protein sequence: CASSSLKGVRGGEKLFF. This chain connects TRBV5-1 to TRBJ1-4; a weak D match, TRBD1 (6 bases). Germline-derived CDR1 and CDR2 are SGHRS and YFSETQ. This CDR3 comprises 17 residues. V dropped 3 bases and J dropped 8 bases, with 23 bases sitting between them.

The chain recombines TRBV7-9 with TRBJ1-2; D ambiguous. CDR1 is SEHNR, CDR2 FQNEAQ, per germline (reference sequence). Deletions cut 1 base from V and 2 bases from J, with 5 bases between. The CDR3 is 13 amino acids. CDR3: CASSLEQNYGYTF. CDR3 nucleotide sequence: TGTGCCAGCAGCTTAGAACAGAACTATGGCTACACCTTC.

V gene TRBV6-5 combines with J gene TRBJ2-7; D is possibly TRBD1 (6 bases). V lost 5 bases and J 11 bases, leaving 13 bases between the germline ends. The CDR3 runs to 11 residues. Germline values: CDR1 MNHEY, CDR2 SVGAGI. CDR3 sequence reads: CASSPDRSKYF. The CDR3 DNA is TGTGCCAGCAGTCCTGACAGGTCTAAGTACTTC.

The sample holds one count of this clone. J is TRBJ1-4 and V is TRBV6-6; D perhaps matches TRBD1 (5 bases). CDR1 is MNHNY, CDR2 SVGAGI, per germline (reference sequence). Trimming removed 1 base at V and 8 bases at J, with 8 bases between. The CDR3 length is 13 residues. CDR3: CASSYFPGEKLFF. The CDR3 DNA follows: TGTGCCAGCAGTTACTTTCCAGGGGAAAAACTGTTTTTT.